The 25 T cell receptor beta chains listed next were all sequenced from one sample in a study of brain T cells in children with intractable seizures. Clones were sequenced by immunoSEQ multiplex PCR, and TCRdb holds only the in-frame ones, with some missing. The table records around 70,000 clones, 90% to 95% of them present only once. Here the sequenced sample was peripheral blood, taken at surgery. Receptors were obtained from a boy under two years old with tuberous sclerosis and intractable seizures.

The chain joins TRBV9 to TRBJ2-1, with TRBD2 matching 11 bases. This CDR3 contains 16 residues. The V segment lost 2 bases and the J segment 1 base; nucleotides outside the gene matches: 2. CDR1 is SGDLS, CDR2 YYNGEE, per germline. The CDR3 DNA follows: TGTGCCAGCAGCGTGGGACTAGCGGTTTCCTACAATGAGCAGTTCTTC. It yields the protein CASSVGLAVSYNEQFF.

The chain has TRBV6-5 and TRBJ1-4; TRBD1 is a possible D gene (6 bases). Trimming took off 5 bases at V and 4 bases at J, with 14 bases between the two ends. The CDR3 runs to 15 residues. Per the germline V gene, CDR1 is MNHEY and CDR2 is SVGAGI. CDR3 in DNA: TGTGCCAGCAGTACAACAGGGACCCTTAATGAAAAACTGTTTTTT. Encoded protein: CASSTTGTLNEKLFF.

The V and J genes are TRBV9 and TRBJ1-6; no reliable D call. The CDR3 loop spans 14 amino acids. Trimming took 2 bases from V and 9 from J, leaving 12 bases between them. Germline V lookup: CDR1 SGDLS, CDR2 YYNGEE. The CDR3 nucleotides read TGTGCCAGCAGCGTTGAAGGCAGCCTTTCACCCCTCCACTTT. Translating it yields CASSVEGSLSPLHF.

This chain joins TRBV7-9 and TRBJ2-5; D gene ambiguous. CDR3 length: 12 amino acids. Trimming shortened V by 8 bases and J by 4 bases, and 11 bases separated the two germline ends. CDR1 and CDR2 from the germline V gene are SEHNR and FQNEAQ (reference sequence). Written as DNA, the CDR3 is TGTGCCAGCGAACAGTCAGGAGAGACCCAGTACTTC. The encoded protein is CASEQSGETQYF.

The chain combines TRBV9 with TRBJ2-1; 8 bases are shared with TRBD2. Germline V CDR1 and CDR2: SGDLS, YYNGEE. This CDR3 region has 17 residues. V shed 0 bases and J 3 bases; nucleotides not matched to a gene: 8. The CDR3 sequence: CASSVGGSREVYNEQFF. CDR3 sequence (DNA): TGTGCCAGCAGCGTAGGGGGGTCGCGGGAGGTCTACAATGAGCAGTTCTTC.

This rearrangement joins TRBV5-1 to TRBJ2-1, with unresolved D. The V end was cut by 4 bases, the J end by 0 bases, with 8 bases between. Per germline, CDR1 SGHRS and CDR2 YFSETQ. The CDR3 loop spans 14 amino acids. CDR3 DNA: TGCGCCAGCAGCCCAACGAGCTCCTACAATGAGCAGTTCTTC. Its translation: CASSPTSSYNEQFF.

This clone was picked up one time. V and J are TRBV10-1 and TRBJ2-1, with D unresolved. Germline V gene lookup returns CDR1 WNHNN and CDR2 SYGVQD (reference sequence). The CDR3 totals 11 residues. Deletions cut 0 bases from V and 11 bases from J, with 5 bases between. The CDR3, as DNA: TGCGCCAGCAGTGAGTCACAGAAGCAGTTCTTC. Its translation: CASSESQKQFF.

The genes are TRBV7-6 and TRBJ2-1; 15 bases are a match to TRBD2. Germline V gene data show CDR1 as SGHVS and CDR2 as FNYEAQ. The CDR3 is 16 amino acids. Trimming cost V 4 bases and J 6 bases; bases outside gene matches: 4. In DNA form, the CDR3 reads TGTGCCAGCAGCTCAGGACTAGCGGGGGGGCGCAATGAGCAGTTCTTC. This gives the protein CASSSGLAGGRNEQFF. The full variable domain, its missing parts supplied by reference TRBV7-6 and TRBJ2-1, is GAGVSQSPRYKVTKRGQDVALRCDPISGHVSLYWYRQALGQGPEFLTYFNYEAQQDKSGLPNDRFSAERPEGSISTLTIQRTEQRDSAMYRCASSSGLAGGRNEQFFGPGTRLTVL.

This rearrangement joins TRBV6-4 to TRBJ1-6, with 10 bases identical to TRBD1. Germline lookup yields CDR1 MRHNA and CDR2 SNTAGT. The J segment lost 7 bases and the V segment lost 4 bases, leaving 7 bases of the junction unmatched. This CDR3 has 16 residues. The DNA of the CDR3 is TGTGCCAGCAGTGCGACACCGGGACAGGGGAATTCACCCCTCCACTTT. Protein product: CASSATPGQGNSPLHF.

The chain links TRBV24-1 to TRBJ2-7; TRBD1 might be the D (6 bases). Germline lookup yields CDR1 KGHDR and CDR2 SFDVKD. The CDR3 extends over 13 amino acids. Trimming removed 2 bases from V and 4 bases from J, with 8 bases in between. The CDR3, as DNA: TGTGCCACCAGTGATTCTACAGGGTACGAGCAGTACTTC. Protein sequence: CATSDSTGYEQYF.

This clone was seen just once. Other DNA sequences in the same sample also yield this CDR3. The gene calls are TRBV5-1 and TRBJ2-3; D is unresolved. The CDR3 has 13 residues. The V gene's germline CDR1 is SGHRS and CDR2 YFSETQ. V lost 0 bases to trimming and J lost 3 bases, with 5 bases between them. This CDR3 reads CASSLAATDTQYF. The CDR3 DNA is TGCGCCAGCAGCTTGGCCGCGACAGATACGCAGTATTTT. The complete variable domain, with remaining parts taken from reference TRBV5-1 and TRBJ2-3, reads KAGVTQTPRYLIKTRGQQVTLSCSPISGHRSVSWYQQTPGQGLQFLFEYFSETQRNKGNFPGRFSGRQFSNSRSEMNVSTLELGDSALYLCASSLAATDTQYFGPGTRLTVL.

The chain uses TRBV2 and TRBJ1-5, with unresolved D. V lost 6 bases to trimming and J lost 7 bases, with 10 bases between them. The CDR3 loop spans 12 amino acids. Germline CDR1 is SNHLY and CDR2 is FYNNEI. The CDR3 DNA sequence: TGTGCCAGCAGAGATTCGGAGCAGCCCCAGCATTTT. It encodes CASRDSEQPQHF.

The chain combines TRBV6-5 with TRBJ2-1; D is tentatively TRBD1 or TRBD2 (6 bases each). The germline CDR1 and CDR2 sequences are MNHEY and SVGAGI. Trimming cost V 0 bases and J 7 bases, with 16 bases left between them. The CDR3 spans 16 residues. This chain's CDR3 is CASSYSRGAGRNEQFF. CDR3 in DNA: TGTGCCAGCAGTTACTCAAGGGGGGCCGGTCGGAATGAGCAGTTCTTC.

The chain uses TRBV11-2 and TRBJ1-2; D remains ambiguous. Trimming left V 2 bases short and J 3 bases short, with 7 bases between. Germline CDR1 and CDR2: SGHAT and FQNNGV. This CDR3 is built from 13 residues. The CDR3 DNA follows: TGTGCCAGCAGCTTAAGTCAGCACTATGGCTACACCTTC. It translates to CASSLSQHYGYTF.

The V and J genes are TRBV4-2 and TRBJ2-5, with 12 bases lining up with TRBD2. Per the germline V gene, CDR1 is LGHNA and CDR2 is YNFKEQ. V lost 1 base, J lost 3 bases, and 3 bases stayed unmatched. The CDR3 is 16 residues long. The CDR3 spells CASSQARLAGEETQYF. CDR3 DNA: TGTGCCAGCAGCCAAGCTAGACTAGCGGGAGAAGAGACCCAGTACTTC.

This chain connects TRBV5-1 to TRBJ1-6; weak D call: TRBD1 (5 bases). CDR3 length: 16 residues. V was pared by 0 bases and J by 5 bases, with 12 bases between. CDR1 and CDR2 from the germline V gene are SGHRS and YFSETQ. In DNA form, the CDR3 reads TGCGCCAGCAGCTTGGTAGGGGCAGGGAATAATTCACCCCTCCACTTT. This gives the protein CASSLVGAGNNSPLHF.

This rearrangement joins TRBV2 to TRBJ2-7, with TRBD2 matching over 8 bases. The CDR3 runs to 14 residues. V dropped 6 bases and J dropped 5; count of bases not matched to a gene: 9. Germline CDR1 reads SNHLY; CDR2 reads FYNNEI. The DNA for the CDR3 is TGTGCCAGCAGGGCGGGGACTAGTCCCCACGAGCAGTACTTC. This gives the protein CASRAGTSPHEQYF.

V is TRBV4-1 and J is TRBJ2-6; TRBD2 agrees at 10 bases. J gave up 0 bases and V 4 bases, and 6 bases lay outside the gene matches. The CDR3 covers 18 residues. Germline-derived CDR1 and CDR2 are MGHRA and YSYEKL. The CDR3 nucleotides read TGCGCCAGCAGCCTCCGGACTAGCGGCCGCTCTGGGGCCAACGTCCTGACTTTC. Amino acids: CASSLRTSGRSGANVLTF.

This clone has only one observation. The chain is built from TRBV19 and TRBJ2-1; 7 bases line up with TRBD2. Germline CDR1 is LNHDA and CDR2 is SQIVND (reference sequence). The CDR3 length is 18 residues. Losses at the gene ends were 3 bases for V and 6 bases for J; bases not matched to a gene: 17. The CDR3 here is CASSIEPPSGTATNEQFF. The CDR3 region has the DNA TGTGCCAGTAGTATTGAGCCGCCTAGCGGAACAGCTACCAATGAGCAGTTCTTC.

The CDR3 loop is CASSLGSGSLGYEQYF. The CDR3, as DNA: TGCGCCAGCAGCTTGGGGTCTGGGAGTTTGGGCTACGAGCAGTACTTC. This chain links TRBV5-1 with TRBJ2-7, with TRBD2 as a possible D gene (5 bases). V dropped 0 bases and J dropped 3 bases, with 16 bases sitting between them. The germline gives CDR1 SGHRS, CDR2 YFSETQ. This CDR3 is built from 16 residues.

This rearrangement joins TRBV27 to TRBJ2-7; TRBD1 or TRBD2 may be the D gene (5 bases each). Trimming pared 8 bases from V and 4 bases from J, leaving 21 bases between. CDR1 MNHEY and CDR2 SMNVEV come from the germline V gene (reference sequence). This CDR3 has 15 amino acids. CDR3: CASSSRGVSGYEQYF. CDR3 in DNA: TGTGCCAGCTCCTCCCGAGGGGTTTCAGGGTACGAGCAGTACTTC.

This clone was counted a few times. This chain connects TRBV28 to TRBJ1-5; perhaps TRBD1 as D (6 bases). The CDR3 consists of 17 residues. Looked up from germline, CDR1 is MDHEN and CDR2 is SYDVKM. The V gene lost 3 bases and the J gene lost 0 bases, with 15 bases spanning the gap. Here the CDR3 reads CASSFFQGPYSNQPQHF. The CDR3 DNA follows: TGTGCCAGCAGTTTTTTCCAGGGGCCTTATAGCAATCAGCCCCAGCATTTT.

This clone was recorded once. V and J are TRBV19 and TRBJ1-1; D ambiguous. Germline V gene lookup returns CDR1 LNHDA and CDR2 SQIVND (reference sequence). CDR3 length: 13 residues. Deletions cut 3 bases from V and 1 base from J, with 6 bases between. CDR3 loop: CASSIGTNTEAFF. The CDR3 region has the DNA TGTGCCAGTAGTATTGGCACGAACACTGAAGCTTTCTTT.

With respect to this clone: The same CDR3 also results from other DNA sequences found in this sample. The rearrangement joins TRBV29-1 to TRBJ2-7; 10 bases map to TRBD2. CDR1 and CDR2 (germline): SQVTM, ANQGSEA. The CDR3 spans 13 residues. V dropped 4 bases and J dropped 0; count of bases not matched to a gene: 0. Here the CDR3 reads CSVGTSGSYEQYF. In DNA form, the CDR3 reads TGCAGCGTTGGGACTAGCGGCTCCTACGAGCAGTACTTC.

The chain has TRBV25-1 and TRBJ1-3, with 7 positions matching TRBD1. V dropped 4 bases and J dropped 8; count of bases not matched to a gene: 8. The CDR3 extends over 14 amino acids. Germline assignment: CDR1 MGHDK and CDR2 SYGVNS. The CDR3 region is CASSAPDRVYTIYF. The CDR3, as DNA: TGTGCCAGCAGTGCCCCCGACAGGGTATACACCATATATTTT. Supplemented by reference TRBV25-1 and TRBJ1-3, the full variable domain reads EADIYQTPRYLVIGTGKKITLECSQTMGHDKMYWYQQDPGMELHLIHYSYGVNSTEKGDLSSESTVSRIRTEHFPLTLESARPSHTSQYLCASSAPDRVYTIYFGEGSWLTVV.